This is a list of T cell receptor beta chains from one sample in a study of blood T cell repertoires in COVID-19. Clones were sequenced by immunoSEQ multiplex PCR, and TCRdb holds only the in-frame ones, with some missing. This sample has nearly 350,000 clones, with around 87% found just once. Sequences were obtained from peripheral blood. The source is a woman aged 45-60 years with COVID-19, enrolled during active disease. Each CDR3 is given with its conserved first and last residue. Fields, in order: V gene, J gene, D gene, clone size, CDR3 protein, CDR3 DNA. D genes are given only for firm matches. Clone size is not always given. Where it is, it says once, few, many or a class for expanded clones.

V gene: TRBV18; J gene: TRBJ2-7; D gene: NA; clone size: NA; CDR3 protein: CASSPQEGPFEQYF; CDR3 DNA: TGTGCCAGCTCACCTCAGGAGGGACCCTTTGAGCAGTACTTC
V gene: TRBV7-6; J gene: TRBJ2-5; D gene: NA; clone size: NA; CDR3 protein: CASSPRQGRAQYF; CDR3 DNA: TGTGCCAGCAGCCCGAGACAGGGGAGGGCCCAGTACTTC
V gene: TRBV4-1; J gene: TRBJ1-1; D gene: NA; clone size: NA; CDR3 protein: CASSPPQGLPEAFF; CDR3 DNA: TGCGCCAGCAGCCCGCCTCAGGGTCTGCCTGAAGCTTTCTTT
V gene: TRBV4-1; J gene: TRBJ1-5; D gene: TRBD1; clone size: few; CDR3 protein: CASSQASTGTGVQPQHF; CDR3 DNA: TGCGCCAGCAGCCAAGCGTCTACCGGGACAGGGGTTCAGCCCCAGCATTTT
V gene: TRBV3-1/TRBV3-2; J gene: TRBJ1-3; D gene: TRBD1; clone size: NA; CDR3 protein: CASSLTGSATIYF; CDR3 DNA: TGTGCCAGCAGCCTGACAGGGAGTGCCACCATATATTTT
V gene: TRBV30; J gene: TRBJ1-4; D gene: NA; clone size: NA; CDR3 protein: CAWSLAGGGEKLFF; CDR3 DNA: TGTGCCTGGAGCCTGGCCGGGGGAGGTGAAAAACTGTTTTTT
V gene: TRBV28; J gene: TRBJ1-6; D gene: NA; clone size: few; CDR3 protein: CASSDRSSYNSPLHF; CDR3 DNA: TGTGCCAGCAGTGACCGGAGCTCCTATAATTCACCCCTCCACTTT
V gene: TRBV5-1; J gene: TRBJ2-5; D gene: TRBD2; clone size: NA; CDR3 protein: CASSFQTRGAEETQYF; CDR3 DNA: TGCGCCAGCAGCTTTCAAACGCGGGGGGCGGAAGAGACCCAGTACTTC
V gene: TRBV7-2; J gene: TRBJ2-1; D gene: NA; clone size: few; CDR3 protein: CASSPRIVTGSYNEQFF; CDR3 DNA: TGTGCCAGCAGCCCCCGTATTGTAACGGGATCCTACAATGAGCAGTTCTTC
V gene: TRBV7-7; J gene: TRBJ2-1; D gene: TRBD2; clone size: NA; CDR3 protein: CASSLGTSSNEQFF; CDR3 DNA: TGTGCCAGCAGCTTAGGGACTAGCTCCAATGAGCAGTTCTTC
V gene: TRBV11-3; J gene: TRBJ2-1; D gene: TRBD2; clone size: NA; CDR3 protein: CASSQGTSRGEQFF; CDR3 DNA: TGTGCCAGCAGCCAGGGGACTAGTAGGGGTGAGCAGTTCTTC
V gene: TRBV6-4; J gene: TRBJ2-1; D gene: NA; clone size: NA; CDR3 protein: CASSDSKGGHEQFF; CDR3 DNA: TGTGCCAGCAGTGACTCGAAAGGAGGTCATGAGCAGTTCTTC
V gene: TRBV7-2; J gene: TRBJ1-1; D gene: NA; clone size: NA; CDR3 protein: CASSLLNSYTEAFF; CDR3 DNA: TGTGCCAGCAGCTTACTTAACTCCTACACTGAAGCTTTCTTT
V gene: TRBV7-6; J gene: TRBJ2-7; D gene: TRBD2; clone size: NA; CDR3 protein: CASSLPTETSGSGYEQYF; CDR3 DNA: TGTGCCAGCAGCTTACCCACGGAGACTAGCGGGAGTGGGTACGAGCAGTACTTC
V gene: TRBV28; J gene: TRBJ2-1; D gene: TRBD2; clone size: NA; CDR3 protein: CASSFAGLAGFSYNEQFF; CDR3 DNA: TGTGCCAGCAGTTTCGCGGGGCTAGCGGGATTCTCCTACAATGAGCAGTTCTTC
V gene: TRBV7-9; J gene: TRBJ2-1; D gene: NA; clone size: NA; CDR3 protein: CASSHPDRNSYNEQFF; CDR3 DNA: TGTGCCAGCAGCCACCCTGACAGGAACTCCTACAATGAGCAGTTCTTC
V gene: TRBV7-8; J gene: TRBJ2-1; D gene: TRBD2; clone size: NA; CDR3 protein: CASSLESGTSSYNEQFF; CDR3 DNA: TGTGCCAGCAGCTTAGAATCGGGGACTAGCAGTTACAATGAGCAGTTCTTC
V gene: TRBV7-2; J gene: TRBJ2-1; D gene: TRBD1; clone size: NA; CDR3 protein: CASSKGGTGGRNEQFF; CDR3 DNA: TGTGCCAGCAGCAAAGGGGGGACAGGGGGCCGGAATGAGCAGTTCTTC
V gene: TRBV12-3/TRBV12-4; J gene: TRBJ2-7; D gene: TRBD1; clone size: NA; CDR3 protein: CASRNDRGQEQYF; CDR3 DNA: TGTGCCAGCAGGAATGACAGGGGTCAGGAGCAGTACTTC
V gene: TRBV7-9; J gene: TRBJ2-1; D gene: TRBD2; clone size: NA; CDR3 protein: CASSLGSGRDNEQFF; CDR3 DNA: TGTGCCAGCAGCTTAGGGAGCGGGAGGGACAATGAGCAGTTCTTC
V gene: TRBV7-3; J gene: TRBJ2-1; D gene: NA; clone size: NA; CDR3 protein: CASTQGAGSNEQFF; CDR3 DNA: TGTGCCAGCACCCAAGGGGCTGGAAGCAATGAGCAGTTCTTC
V gene: TRBV2; J gene: TRBJ1-5; D gene: TRBD1; clone size: NA; CDR3 protein: CASSSGRGLWQPQHF; CDR3 DNA: TGTGCCAGCAGTAGCGGCAGGGGGCTATGGCAGCCCCAGCATTTT
V gene: TRBV4-3; J gene: TRBJ2-1; D gene: NA; clone size: NA; CDR3 protein: CASSQGGYNEQFF; CDR3 DNA: TGCGCCAGCAGCCAAGGAGGCTACAATGAGCAGTTCTTC
V gene: TRBV3-1/TRBV3-2; J gene: TRBJ2-1; D gene: NA; clone size: NA; CDR3 protein: CASSQESRGTIDNEQFF; CDR3 DNA: TGTGCCAGCAGCCAAGAAAGTCGCGGGACCATCGACAATGAGCAGTTCTTC